The clone carrying this T cell receptor (beta chain) was recorded a few times. Antigen: not known. Time point indicated: newly diagnosed GD, antithyroid drugs for less than 3 months. Construction of the TCR library relied on RNA isolated from PBMCs. V shed 5 bases and J 0 bases; nucleotides not matched to a gene: 5. Germline lookup yields CDR1 SGHTA and CDR2 FQGTGA. The length of the CDR3 is 15 residues. These data originate in a study of regulatory T cells in long-lasting Graves disease. Study-wide points: It was peripheral blood alone, not thyroid tissue, that was studied. Accuracy might have suffered from few samples.

Construction of the TCR beta libraries employed iRepertoire HTBI primers in conjunction with Arm-PCR of CDR3 regions. MiXCR was run by TCRdb on the multiplex PCR reads, yielding one entry per CDR3 protein. The repertoire holds about 350,000 distinct CDR3 sequences, with around 15% as singletons. These data are also associated with another study on T cells in Graves' hyperthyroidism and ophthalmopathy. That source reports: Hyperthyroidism of Graves' type that showed no ophthalmopathy progression within 18 months was stable. The model foresaw ophthalmopathy a median about 6.5 months prior to onset.

Specimen: peripheral blood mononuclear cells (PBMCs), collected at new diagnosis, from a patient treated with antithyroid drugs. This clonotype was sampled from a woman aged 18-29 years with Graves disease. V gene TRBV7-3 combines with J gene TRBJ2-7; TRBD1 aligns across 9 bases. CDR3 residues: CASSEGQGFSYEQYF. DNA of the CDR3: TGTGCCAGCAGCGAGGGACAGGGATTCTCCTACGAGCAGTACTTC.